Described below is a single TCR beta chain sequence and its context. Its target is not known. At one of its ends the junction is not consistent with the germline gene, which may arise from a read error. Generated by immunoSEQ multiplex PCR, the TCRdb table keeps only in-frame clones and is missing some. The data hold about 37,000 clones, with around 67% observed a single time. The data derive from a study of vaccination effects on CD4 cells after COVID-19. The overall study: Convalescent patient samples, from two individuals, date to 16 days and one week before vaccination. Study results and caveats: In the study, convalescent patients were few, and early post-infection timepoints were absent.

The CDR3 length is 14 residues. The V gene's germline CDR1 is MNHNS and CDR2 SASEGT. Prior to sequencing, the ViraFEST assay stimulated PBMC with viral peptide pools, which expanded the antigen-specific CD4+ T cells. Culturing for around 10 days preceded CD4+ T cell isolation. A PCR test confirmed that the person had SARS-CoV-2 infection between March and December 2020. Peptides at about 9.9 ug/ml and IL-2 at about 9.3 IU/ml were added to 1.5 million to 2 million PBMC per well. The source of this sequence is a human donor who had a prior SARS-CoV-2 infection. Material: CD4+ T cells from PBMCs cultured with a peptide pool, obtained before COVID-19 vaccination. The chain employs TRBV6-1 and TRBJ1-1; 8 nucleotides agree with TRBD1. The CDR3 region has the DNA TGTGCCAGCAGTGAAGCGGGACAGGTTGAAGCAGAGGACTTT. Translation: CASSEAGQVEAEDF.